This TCR beta chain was identified during a study of cytomegalovirus exposure and HLA in healthy donors. Whole-study results and caveats: TCR beta chains numbering about 160 were designated cytomegalovirus-associated. Accounts indicate the classifier identified cytomegalovirus status with strong specificity and sensitivity.

With regard to this clone: Its antigen remains unidentified.

The PCR made use of 60 Vbeta and 13 Jbeta primers. The data were produced by immunoSEQ multiplex PCR, yet TCRdb's version contains in-frame clones alone and is incomplete. In the table there are roughly 200,000 clones, approximately 79% of which are singletons. The J segment lost 5 bases and the V segment lost 3 bases, leaving 8 bases of the junction unmatched. The length of the CDR3 is 15 residues. Germline V lookup: CDR1 PRHDT, CDR2 FYEKMQ (reference sequence). The genes are TRBV13 and TRBJ2-5; 8 bases are shared with TRBD1. This receptor was taken from a man aged 45 to 65 in good health and CMV-seronegative. The specimen sequenced was PBMCs. The CDR3 sequence: CASSFDRGSVETQYF. CDR3 bases: TGTGCCAGCAGCTTCGACAGGGGATCGGTGGAGACCCAGTACTTC.